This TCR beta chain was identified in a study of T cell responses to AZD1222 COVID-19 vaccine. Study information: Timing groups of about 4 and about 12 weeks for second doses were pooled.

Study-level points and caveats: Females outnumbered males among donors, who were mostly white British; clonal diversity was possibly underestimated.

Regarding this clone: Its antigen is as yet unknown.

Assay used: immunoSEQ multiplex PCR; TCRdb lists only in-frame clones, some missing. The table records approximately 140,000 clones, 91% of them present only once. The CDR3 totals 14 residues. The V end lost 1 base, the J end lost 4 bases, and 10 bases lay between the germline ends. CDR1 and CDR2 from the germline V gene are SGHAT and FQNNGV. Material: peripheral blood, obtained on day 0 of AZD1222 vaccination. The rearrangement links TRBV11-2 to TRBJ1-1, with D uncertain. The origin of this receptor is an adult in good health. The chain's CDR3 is CASSLVGLSTEAFF. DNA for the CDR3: TGTGCCAGCAGCTTAGTCGGGCTTAGCACTGAAGCTTTCTTT.